These 30 T cell receptor beta chains originate from one sample sequenced in a study of CXCR3-negative and CXCR3-positive naive CD8 T cells. Researchers prepared the TRB cDNA libraries using 5' RACE with UMI labels. TCRdb re-called the 5' RACE reads, yielding one record per CDR3 amino acid sequence without DNA. Its table lists 140,000 to 150,000 distinct CDR3 sequences. Study observations and caveats: Greater hydrophobicity was found in TRB CDR3s of CXCR3-positive naive cells than of CXCR3-negative naive cells.

Their recognized antigens are unknown. Sequencing was done on a sample of naive CXCR3+ CD8+ T cells from blood. Subset defined: CD45RO-CCR7+CD27+CD95- naive CD8+ T cells expressing CXCR3 (TNR3+). The receptor set was obtained from a human donor in good health. Some clones in this sample may be carry-over from other donors' samples.

The chain employs TRBV15 and TRBJ1-1. This CDR3 is 13 amino acids long. CDR1 LNHNV and CDR2 YYDKDF come from the germline V gene (reference sequence). The CDR3 protein is CATEGKVGTEAFF.

The CDR3 reads CASRNPAYNSPLHF. This sequence joins TRBV9 and TRBJ1-6. Germline-derived CDR1 and CDR2 are SGDLS and YYNGEE. CDR3 length: 14 residues.

This chain connects TRBV5-6 to TRBJ2-3; as DNA is missing, the TRBD2 call by TCRdb cannot be tested. The CDR3 length is 15 residues. Germline V gene sequence: CDR1 SGHDT, CDR2 YYEEEE. The CDR3 protein is CASSLVLAVTDTQYF.

The CDR3 sequence is CASSFRGTSSYEQYF. The chain couples TRBV28 to TRBJ2-7; the D call of TRBD1 rests on TCRdb alone, since no DNA is present to check it. Germline V gives CDR1 MDHEN, CDR2 SYDVKM. This CDR3 region has 15 residues.

The chain combines TRBV9 with TRBJ2-5. The germline gives CDR1 SGDLS, CDR2 YYNGEE. The CDR3 covers 13 residues. CDR3 sequence: CASSVSRWGQVYF.

V and J are TRBV4-1 and TRBJ2-1. Per germline, CDR1 MGHRA and CDR2 YSYEKL. The CDR3 totals 12 residues. CDR3 loop: CASSQAADEQFF.

V and J are TRBV15 and TRBJ2-3. CDR1 is LNHNV, CDR2 YYDKDF, per germline (reference sequence). The CDR3 totals 15 residues. CDR3 residues: CATSRDLASTDTQYF.

The V gene is TRBV6-5, the J gene TRBJ2-7; there is no DNA to check the TCRdb D call of TRBD1. Germline V gives CDR1 MNHEY, CDR2 SVGAGI. This CDR3 spans 15 amino acids. This CDR3 is CASSSYRGGSYEQYF.

V gene TRBV19 combines with J gene TRBJ1-1; TCRdb outputs TRBD1, but without DNA this stays unchecked. Germline V gives CDR1 LNHDA, CDR2 SQIVND (reference sequence). The CDR3 extends over 14 amino acids. The CDR3 is CASRYGGDGTEAFF.

V and J are TRBV2 and TRBJ1-1. Germline V gene data show CDR1 as SNHLY and CDR2 as FYNNEI. This CDR3 comprises 18 residues. CDR3 region: CASSSLVSGIYGDTEAFF.

The chain recombines TRBV28 with TRBJ2-1; TCRdb's D gene call, TRBD2, goes unchecked for lack of DNA. This CDR3 is built from 15 residues. The germline V gene has CDR1 MDHEN and CDR2 SYDVKM. Here the CDR3 reads CASSRTSGSRNEQFF.

This chain uses TRBV29-1 with TRBJ1-2. The CDR3 has 12 residues. In germline, CDR1 is SQVTM, CDR2 ANQGSEA. This CDR3 is CSVDGDNYGYTF.

The chain employs TRBV29-1 and TRBJ2-2. The CDR3 is 13 amino acids. The germline gives CDR1 SQVTM, CDR2 ANQGSEA. CDR3 region: CSASDSNTGELFF.

The rearrangement joins TRBV5-1 to TRBJ2-1. The CDR3 consists of 15 residues. Germline V lookup: CDR1 SGHRS, CDR2 YFSETQ. CDR3 amino acids: CASSDQTGPFNEQFF.

The chain employs TRBV3-1 and TRBJ2-5; TCRdb picks TRBD2, but there is no DNA to check that call. The CDR3 spans 16 residues. In germline, CDR1 is LGHDT, CDR2 YNNKEL (reference sequence). This chain's CDR3 is CASSQPSGGASETQYF.

The chain employs TRBV27 and TRBJ2-1; checking the TCRdb D call of TRBD2 is not possible without DNA. The germline gives CDR1 MNHEY, CDR2 SMNVEV (reference sequence). The CDR3 runs to 14 residues. CDR3 sequence: CASSFSSDYNEQFF.

This chain connects TRBV7-2 to TRBJ1-1; TCRdb indicates TRBD1, and absent DNA this call remains unverified. Germline V lookup: CDR1 SGHTA, CDR2 FQGNSA. This CDR3 has 14 residues. The CDR3 loop is CASSPLPGGTEAFF.

V is TRBV30 and J is TRBJ1-1. The CDR3 sequence is 15 residues long. Germline V gives CDR1 GTSNPN, CDR2 SVGIG (reference sequence). The CDR3 here is CAWSFDNTENAEAFF.

The gene calls are TRBV7-9 and TRBJ1-1. The germline V gene has CDR1 SEHNR and CDR2 FQNEAQ (reference sequence). The CDR3 totals 14 residues. CDR3 in amino acids: CASSSSVGNTEAFF.

The chain has TRBV5-5 and TRBJ2-1. In germline, CDR1 is SGHKS, CDR2 YYEKEE (reference sequence). This CDR3 is 15 amino acids long. CDR3 sequence reads: CASRYGQAAGNEQFF.

This chain joins TRBV6-5 and TRBJ2-1. Germline loops: CDR1 MNHEY, CDR2 SVGAGI. The CDR3 length is 13 residues. The CDR3 here is CASSYPPNNEQFF.

V usage is TRBV12-3 or TRBV12-4 and J usage is TRBJ1-2; the TCRdb call, TRBD1, lacks DNA for checking. This CDR3 contains 14 residues. This chain's CDR3 is CASSHSTGSYGYTF.

V and J are TRBV4-2 and TRBJ1-1. CDR1 and CDR2 from the germline V gene are LGHNA and YNFKEQ. The CDR3 loop spans 17 amino acids. Here the CDR3 reads CASSQDNPFTGNTEAFF.

This chain connects TRBV5-1 to TRBJ1-5. CDR1 and CDR2 (germline): SGHRS, YFSETQ. The CDR3 is made up of 11 amino acids. The CDR3 loop reads CASSSRQASRF.

This rearrangement joins TRBV5-1 to TRBJ2-7. Per germline, CDR1 SGHRS and CDR2 YFSETQ. CDR3 length: 14 residues. The CDR3 sequence is CASSLGQSTYEQYF.

The chain carries TRBV7-9 and TRBJ2-7; without DNA, the TCRdb call of TRBD2 cannot be checked. CDR1 and CDR2 from the germline V gene are SEHNR and FQNEAQ (reference sequence). The CDR3 runs to 15 residues. The CDR3 sequence: CASSLGPRGSYEQYF.

The CDR3 protein is CASSLTPVLGNTGELFF. V gene TRBV7-3 combines with J gene TRBJ2-2; without DNA, the TCRdb call of TRBD2 cannot be checked. The germline V gene has CDR1 SGHTA and CDR2 FQGTGA. This CDR3 comprises 17 residues.

V usage is TRBV5-1 and J usage is TRBJ2-2. This CDR3 comprises 13 residues. CDR1 and CDR2 (germline): SGHRS, YFSETQ. CDR3 residues: CASSLAWTGELFF. Looking up the rest from reference TRBV5-1 and TRBJ2-2 gives the full variable domain: KAGVTQTPRYLIKTRGQQVTLSCSPISGHRSVSWYQQTPGQGLQFLFEYFSETQRNKGNFPGRFSGRQFSNSRSEMNVSTLELGDSALYLCASSLAWTGELFFGEGSRLTVL.

The chain recombines TRBV29-1 with TRBJ2-3; TCRdb selects TRBD1, and the lack of DNA leaves this call unchecked. In germline, CDR1 is SQVTM, CDR2 ANQGSEA. This CDR3 is 15 amino acids long. This CDR3 reads CSVLGGSTDADTQYF.

The chain is built from TRBV6-1 and TRBJ1-5; TCRdb gives TRBD1 as the D gene, but with no DNA this cannot be confirmed. The CDR3 is 15 residues long. Germline assignment: CDR1 MNHNS and CDR2 SASEGT. CDR3: CATEPQDSSNQPQHF.